One T cell receptor (beta chain) is described in this entry. This entry belongs to a study of shared clonotypes between healthy human individuals. Whole-study context: CD4 naive and CD4 memory each took three plates per donor, while CD8 naive took two and CD8 memory one.

Deep-level settings were used for running the assay. Profiling relied on immunoSEQ multiplex PCR, and the TCRdb table lists in-frame clones only, not all of them. The profile shows 2 million to 2.5 million clones, over 90% of them singletons. There are 14 residues in the CDR3. Trimming at V came to 4 bases and at J to 8 bases, leaving 7 bases not matched to a gene. In germline, CDR1 is SGHRS, CDR2 YFSETQ. The material sequenced was naive CD4+ T cells from PBMCs. Subset in this sample: CD45RA+ positively selected. V is TRBV5-1 and J is TRBJ1-4; TRBD1 matches at 8 bases. The origin of this receptor is a man in his late teens or twenties in good health. Some clones in this sample may be carry-over from other donors' samples. For the CDR3, the DNA is TGCGCCAGCAGCGGAACAGGGGGACGCGAAAAACTGTTTTTT. This encodes CASSGTGGREKLFF.